This TCR beta chain stems from a study of blood T cell repertoires in COVID-19. Study details: The United States, Italy and Spain provided the acute and convalescent COVID-19 samples. PBMCs, B-cell-depleted T cells, or T cells provided the cDNA or gDNA that made up the material.

As originally analysed: Quantification of nucleated cells was approximated via reference gene primer amplification. Clones were sequenced by immunoSEQ multiplex PCR, and TCRdb holds only the in-frame ones, with some missing. V, J and clone size are taken as reported in that table, and D and trimming were inferred from the DNA itself. This table holds just under 350,000 clones, 91% found once. Trimming cost V 6 bases and J 9 bases; bases outside gene matches: 9. This CDR3 comprises 15 residues. Germline CDR1 reads MNHEY; CDR2 reads SVGAGI. The chain links TRBV6-5 to TRBJ2-1; 12 positions agree with TRBD2. The sequenced material came from peripheral blood. The clonotype originates from a woman younger than 35 who had recovered from COVID-19. The CDR3 protein is CASRIRTSGMVEQFF. CDR3 nucleotides: TGTGCCAGCAGAATTCGGACTAGCGGGATGGTTGAGCAGTTCTTC.